Shown below are 30 T cell receptor beta chains from a single sample sequenced in a study of blood T cell repertoires in COVID-19. This table comes from immunoSEQ multiplex PCR, and its TCRdb copy is limited to in-frame clones, with some not included. The sample lists over 150,000 clones; about 90% were seen once. Sequencing was done on a sample of peripheral blood. These receptors all stem from a man over 45 with acute or convalescent COVID-19.

The chain employs TRBV21-1 and TRBJ1-6. TRBV21-1 is reported as a pseudogene. This CDR3 has 16 amino acids. DNA of the CDR3: TGTGCCAGCAGCAAATTTAATCGGGGGTACGGTTCACCCCTCCACTTT. Protein sequence: CASSKFNRGYGSPLHF.

V usage is TRBV4-1 and J usage is TRBJ2-1; TRBD2 aligns across 9 bases. V lost 5 bases to trimming and J lost 6 bases; unmatched junction nucleotides: 14. CDR3 length equals 17 residues. The germline V gene has CDR1 MGHRA and CDR2 YSYEKL. The CDR3 loop is CASSSTWLSGRTNEQFF. CDR3 DNA sequence: TGCGCCAGCAGCTCAACCTGGTTAAGCGGGAGGACCAATGAGCAGTTCTTC.

The rearrangement uses TRBV19 and TRBJ2-1; TRBD2 matches 11 bases. This CDR3 contains 19 residues. Losses at the gene ends were 4 bases for V and 3 bases for J; bases not matched to a gene: 14. Germline V gives CDR1 LNHDA, CDR2 SQIVND (reference sequence). The CDR3 reads CASSKASGGPKRRYNEQFF. Written as DNA, the CDR3 is TGTGCCAGTAGTAAGGCTAGCGGGGGGCCCAAGCGACGCTACAATGAGCAGTTCTTC. Full variable domain (outside the CDR3, taken from reference TRBV19 and TRBJ2-1): DGGITQSPKYLFRKEGQNVTLSCEQNLNHDAMYWYRQDPGQGLRLIYYSQIVNDFQKGDIAEGYSVSREKKESFPLTVTSAQKNPTAFYLCASSKASGGPKRRYNEQFFGPGTRLTVL.

This chain joins TRBV5-5 and TRBJ2-7; D not certain. There are 15 residues in the CDR3. V lost 3 bases, J lost 4 bases, and 17 bases lay in between. Per the germline V gene, CDR1 is SGHKS and CDR2 is YYEKEE (reference sequence). In DNA, the CDR3 is TGTGCCAGCAGCTCCGTCAGTGATCCTCAATACGAGCAGTACTTC. Its translation: CASSSVSDPQYEQYF.

The chain is built from TRBV7-9 and TRBJ2-1; 9 bases fit TRBD1. The junction had 8 bases not matched to a gene; V was cut back by 5 bases and J by 3 bases. The CDR3 extends over 16 amino acids. Germline CDR1 reads SEHNR; CDR2 reads FQNEAQ (reference sequence). This CDR3 is CASSHGQGKIYNEQFF. The CDR3 DNA follows: TGTGCCAGCAGCCACGGACAGGGGAAAATCTACAATGAGCAGTTCTTC.

The V and J genes are TRBV5-1 and TRBJ1-4; D possibly corresponds to TRBD1 (5 bases). CDR3 length: 15 amino acids. V was trimmed by 4 bases and J by 5 bases, leaving 15 bases between them. Germline CDR1 SGHRS, CDR2 YFSETQ. The CDR3 nucleotides are TGCGCCAGCAGCATGACGACAGCCGGGAATGAAAAACTGTTTTTT. It encodes CASSMTTAGNEKLFF.

The gene calls are TRBV9 and TRBJ2-1; the match to TRBD1 covers 7 bases. V dropped 3 bases and J dropped 0; count of bases not matched to a gene: 6. The CDR3 runs 16 residues. Germline V gene lookup returns CDR1 SGDLS and CDR2 YYNGEE. Here the CDR3 reads CASSGGQFNSYNEQFF. The DNA of the CDR3 is TGTGCCAGCAGCGGGGGACAGTTTAACTCCTACAATGAGCAGTTCTTC.

This sequence joins TRBV28 and TRBJ1-5; TRBD1 matches at 8 bases. Trimming took 8 bases from V and 2 from J; bases not matched to a gene: 8. Germline CDR1 MDHEN, CDR2 SYDVKM. The CDR3 consists of 15 residues. CDR3 in amino acids: CASYKQGVGNQPQHF. The CDR3 region has the DNA TGTGCCAGCTATAAACAGGGGGTGGGCAATCAGCCCCAGCATTTT.

The chain is built from TRBV6-5 and TRBJ1-2, with D possibly being TRBD1 (6 bases). There are 16 residues in the CDR3. The V and J ends lost 2 bases and 4 bases respectively, with 17 bases between them. CDR1 is MNHEY, CDR2 SVGAGI, per germline. The CDR3 DNA is TGTGCCAGCAGTTACAGTACGGGCAGGGGCACCTATGGCTACACCTTC. This codes for CASSYSTGRGTYGYTF.

The chain joins TRBV7-9 to TRBJ1-3; D unclear. CDR1 is SEHNR, CDR2 FQNEAQ, per germline (reference sequence). V was trimmed by 3 bases and J by 8 bases, leaving 17 bases between them. The CDR3 covers 15 residues. In DNA form, the CDR3 reads TGTGCCAGCAGCTTTAATCCTGGTTTGGGCGACACCATATATTTT. Translating gives CASSFNPGLGDTIYF.

This clone has only one observation. This chain joins TRBV6-4 and TRBJ2-7; 10 bases match TRBD2. The CDR3 runs to 15 residues. Germline V CDR1 and CDR2: MRHNA, SNTAGT. Germline trimming cut 3 bases from V and 3 bases from J; bases unmatched to any gene: 5. The chain's CDR3 is CASSEWLAGDYEQYV. The CDR3 DNA sequence: TGTGCCAGCAGTGAATGGCTAGCGGGGGACTACGAGCAGTACGTC.

The chain recombines TRBV24-1 with TRBJ2-3, with D tentatively TRBD2 (5 bases). This CDR3 comprises 17 residues. CDR1 and CDR2 from the germline V gene are KGHDR and SFDVKD. Trimming shortened V by 4 bases and J by 0 bases, and 16 bases separated the two germline ends. CDR3 in DNA: TGTGCCACCAGTGACCCCCGGGATTCCACTAGCACAGATACGCAGTATTTT. Protein: CATSDPRDSTSTDTQYF.

This clone was picked up many times. The chain carries TRBV28 and TRBJ1-3; tentative D call: TRBD1 (5 bases). Germline assignment: CDR1 MDHEN and CDR2 SYDVKM. Trimming removed 6 bases at V and 4 bases at J, with 13 bases between. CDR3 length equals 14 residues. The CDR3, as DNA: TGTGCCAGCAGCGGTCCAGGGAGGGGAAACACCATATATTTT. Protein product: CASSGPGRGNTIYF.

V usage is TRBV5-1 and J usage is TRBJ2-3; possibly TRBD2 for D (5 bases). Between the trimmed V and J ends, which lost 6 bases and 0 bases, there was a span of 14 bases. The germline V gene encodes CDR1 SGHRS and CDR2 YFSETQ. The CDR3 length is 15 residues. CDR3 nucleotide sequence: TGCGCCAGCACCCGAGGAGGCTTGAGCACAGATACGCAGTATTTT. Protein sequence: CASTRGGLSTDTQYF.

This clone was observed once. This chain joins TRBV27 and TRBJ2-7, with 7 nucleotides matching TRBD2. Trimming at V came to 3 bases and at J to 7 bases, leaving 9 bases not matched to a gene. Germline-derived CDR1 and CDR2 are MNHEY and SMNVEV (reference sequence). This CDR3 spans 14 amino acids. The CDR3 spells CASSFLSGDFEQYF. The CDR3 DNA reads as TGTGCCAGCAGTTTCCTCAGCGGGGATTTTGAGCAGTACTTC.

This sequence joins TRBV6-5 and TRBJ1-5; TRBD1 matches at 7 bases. The V and J ends lost 5 bases and 7 bases, in that order; junction bases with no gene match: 11. Germline V lookup: CDR1 MNHEY, CDR2 SVGAGI. The CDR3 has 15 amino acids. The CDR3 is CASSPSTGRQQPQHF. Here the CDR3 DNA reads TGTGCCAGCAGTCCGTCGACAGGGCGTCAACAGCCCCAGCATTTT.

The rearrangement joins TRBV18 to TRBJ1-4; D is unclear. Per germline, CDR1 KGHSH and CDR2 LQKENI. This CDR3 has 14 amino acids. The V and J ends lost 1 base and 8 bases respectively, with 11 bases between them. DNA of the CDR3: TGTGCCAGCTCACCACTTGTAACACCGGAAAAACTGTTTTTT. Protein product: CASSPLVTPEKLFF.

The gene calls are TRBV6-4 and TRBJ2-3; TRBD1 agrees at 9 bases. In germline, CDR1 is MRHNA, CDR2 SNTAGT. The length of the CDR3 is 16 residues. The ends lost 6 bases at V and 1 base at J; junction bases unmatched: 8. The DNA of the CDR3 is TGTGCCAGCAGCACAACAGGGGGCGAGGGCACAGATACGCAGTATTTT. As protein: CASSTTGGEGTDTQYF.

This chain links TRBV5-1 with TRBJ2-3, with TRBD2 matching over 7 bases. CDR1 and CDR2 from the germline V gene are SGHRS and YFSETQ. This CDR3 region has 14 residues. V gave up 4 bases and J gave up 4 bases; unmatched junction bases: 6. Written as DNA, the CDR3 is TGCGCCAGCAGCCCATATGCGGGGGCAGATACGCAGTATTTT. It translates to CASSPYAGADTQYF.

The chain joins TRBV15 to TRBJ2-1, with a tentative D call TRBD1 (6 bases). Germline values: CDR1 LNHNV, CDR2 YYDKDF (reference sequence). The CDR3 runs 18 residues. The V end was cut by 1 base, the J end by 0 bases, with 16 bases between. In DNA form, the CDR3 reads TGTGCCACCAGCAGAGCACCTGGGGGCCTTAGCTCCTACAATGAGCAGTTCTTC. Its translation is CATSRAPGGLSSYNEQFF.

The genes are TRBV6-1 and TRBJ1-2; D gene ambiguous. The CDR3 has 12 residues. Trimming pared 2 bases from V and 3 bases from J, leaving 4 bases between. Germline CDR1 and CDR2: MNHNS and SASEGT. The CDR3 is CASSERDYGYTF. In DNA form, the CDR3 reads TGTGCCAGCAGTGAACGGGACTATGGCTACACCTTC.

The DNA of the CDR3 is TGTGCCAGCAGCGTCCAACGCGGAGCCAAAAACATTCAGTACTTC. It encodes CASSVQRGAKNIQYF. The genes are TRBV11-2 and TRBJ2-4, with D unclear. The V and J ends lost 5 bases and 0 bases respectively, with 11 bases between them. The CDR3 is 15 residues long. CDR1 and CDR2 (germline): SGHAT, FQNNGV.

The CDR3 sequence: CASSLFATETQYF. The CDR3 DNA follows: TGTGCCAGCAGCTTGTTTGCTACAGAGACCCAGTACTTC. V is TRBV5-6 and J is TRBJ2-5; D gene uncertain. The V and J ends lost 1 base and 4 bases respectively, with 8 bases between them. The CDR3 has 13 residues. Germline V gene sequence: CDR1 SGHDT, CDR2 YYEEEE. The variable domain in full, completed from reference TRBV5-6 and TRBJ2-5, reads DAGVTQSPTHLIKTRGQQVTLRCSPKSGHDTVSWYQQALGQGPQFIFQYYEEEERQRGNFPDRFSGHQFPNYSSELNVNALLLGDSALYLCASSLFATETQYFGPGTRLLVL.

There are a few counts of this clone. This chain joins TRBV7-2 and TRBJ1-2; TRBD1 is a possible D gene (6 bases). The CDR3 runs 15 residues. The germline V and J ends were trimmed by 5 bases and 6 bases, with 19 bases remaining between them. Germline lookup yields CDR1 SGHTA and CDR2 FQGNSA. The CDR3: CASSRRGGGGNGYTF. CDR3 in DNA: TGTGCCAGCAGCCGGCGTGGGGGCGGGGGTAATGGCTACACCTTC.

The rearrangement joins TRBV12-3 or TRBV12-4 to TRBJ2-2; D is possibly TRBD2 (5 bases). The CDR3 has 11 residues. V was cut by 7 bases and J by 7 bases, with 7 bases left in between. The CDR3 loop is CASKRSGELFF. Here the CDR3 DNA reads TGTGCCAGCAAGCGGAGCGGGGAGCTGTTTTTT.

The rearrangement links TRBV6-5 to TRBJ2-3; no definite D call. Germline CDR1 and CDR2: MNHEY and SVGAGI. With 1 base removed from V and 11 bases from J, the gap between germline ends came to 16 bases. This CDR3 has 14 amino acids. CDR3 region: CASSYFRNSYQQYF. Written as DNA, the CDR3 is TGTGCCAGCAGTTACTTCCGTAACAGTTATCAGCAGTATTTT.

This clone was seen only once. The V call is TRBV13, the J call TRBJ1-5; no definite D call. V lost 4 bases to trimming and J lost 4 bases, with 5 bases between them. Germline V gives CDR1 PRHDT, CDR2 FYEKMQ (reference sequence). This CDR3 is 12 amino acids long. The CDR3 coding sequence is TGTGCCAGCAGCTCTAAGAATCAGCCCCAGCATTTT. Translation: CASSSKNQPQHF.

This chain uses TRBV3-1 (or the pseudogene TRBV3-2) with TRBJ2-1, with D perhaps TRBD2 (6 bases). CDR1 is LGHDT and CDR2 is YNNKEL in the germline V gene (reference sequence). V lost 2 bases to trimming and J lost 4 bases, with 12 bases between them. This CDR3 spans 15 amino acids. DNA of the CDR3: TGTGCCAGCAGCCAATTGCTAGCGTCGTACAATGAGCAGTTCTTC. Translating gives CASSQLLASYNEQFF.

With respect to this clone: This CDR3 is also generated by other DNA sequences in the sample. V gene TRBV4-1 combines with J gene TRBJ1-3; D is perhaps TRBD1 (5 bases). The CDR3 spans 13 residues. Germline values: CDR1 MGHRA, CDR2 YSYEKL. The V end lost 3 bases, the J end lost 2 bases, and 5 bases lay between the germline ends. The CDR3 nucleotides are TGCGCCAGCAGCCAGGGGCCTGGAAACACCATATATTTT. It codes for CASSQGPGNTIYF.

The chain uses TRBV3-1 (or the pseudogene TRBV3-2) and TRBJ2-3; TRBD2 might be the D (5 bases). The length of the CDR3 is 11 residues. In germline, CDR1 is LGHDT, CDR2 YNNKEL (reference sequence). Trimming shortened V by 6 bases and J by 7 bases, and 8 bases separated the two germline ends. CDR3 nucleotide sequence: TGTGCCAGCAGGAGCGGAAATACGCAGTATTTT. It encodes CASRSGNTQYF.